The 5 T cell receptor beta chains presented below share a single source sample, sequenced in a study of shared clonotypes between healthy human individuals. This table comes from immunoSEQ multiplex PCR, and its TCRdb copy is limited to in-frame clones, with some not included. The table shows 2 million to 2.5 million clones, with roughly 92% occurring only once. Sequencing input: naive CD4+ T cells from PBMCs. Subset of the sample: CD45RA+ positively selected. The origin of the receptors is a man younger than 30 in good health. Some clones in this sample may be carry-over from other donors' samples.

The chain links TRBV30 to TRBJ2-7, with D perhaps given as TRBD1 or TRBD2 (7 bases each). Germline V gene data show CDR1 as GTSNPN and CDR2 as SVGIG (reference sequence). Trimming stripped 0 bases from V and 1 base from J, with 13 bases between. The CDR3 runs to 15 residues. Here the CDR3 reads CAWSVPQGGSYEQYF. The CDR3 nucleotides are TGTGCCTGGAGTGTACCCCAGGGGGGGTCCTACGAGCAGTACTTC.

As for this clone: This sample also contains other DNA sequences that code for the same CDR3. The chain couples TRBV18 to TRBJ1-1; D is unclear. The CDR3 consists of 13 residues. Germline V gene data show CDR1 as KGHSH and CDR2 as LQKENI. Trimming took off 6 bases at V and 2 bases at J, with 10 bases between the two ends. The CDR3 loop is CASSPLGNTEAFF. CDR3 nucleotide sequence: TGTGCCAGCTCCCCCCTAGGAAACACTGAAGCTTTCTTT.

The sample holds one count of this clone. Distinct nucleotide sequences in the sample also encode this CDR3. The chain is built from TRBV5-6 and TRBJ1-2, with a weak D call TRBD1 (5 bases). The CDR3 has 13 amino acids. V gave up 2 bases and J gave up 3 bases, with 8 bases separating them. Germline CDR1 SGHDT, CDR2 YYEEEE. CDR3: CASSLGRDYGYTF. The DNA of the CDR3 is TGTGCCAGCAGCTTAGGCAGGGACTATGGCTACACCTTC.

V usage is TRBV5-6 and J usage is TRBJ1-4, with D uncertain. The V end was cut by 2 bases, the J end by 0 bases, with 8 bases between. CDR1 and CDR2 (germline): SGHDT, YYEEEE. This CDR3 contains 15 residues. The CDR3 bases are TGTGCCAGCAGCTTCGTCTCTGCAACTAATGAAAAACTGTTTTTT. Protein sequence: CASSFVSATNEKLFF.

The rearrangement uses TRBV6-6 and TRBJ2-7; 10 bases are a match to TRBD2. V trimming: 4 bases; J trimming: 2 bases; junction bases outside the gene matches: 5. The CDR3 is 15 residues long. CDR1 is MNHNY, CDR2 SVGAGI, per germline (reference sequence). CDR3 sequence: CASSFRTSGTYEQYF. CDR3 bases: TGTGCCAGCAGTTTCCGGACTAGCGGCACCTACGAGCAGTACTTC.